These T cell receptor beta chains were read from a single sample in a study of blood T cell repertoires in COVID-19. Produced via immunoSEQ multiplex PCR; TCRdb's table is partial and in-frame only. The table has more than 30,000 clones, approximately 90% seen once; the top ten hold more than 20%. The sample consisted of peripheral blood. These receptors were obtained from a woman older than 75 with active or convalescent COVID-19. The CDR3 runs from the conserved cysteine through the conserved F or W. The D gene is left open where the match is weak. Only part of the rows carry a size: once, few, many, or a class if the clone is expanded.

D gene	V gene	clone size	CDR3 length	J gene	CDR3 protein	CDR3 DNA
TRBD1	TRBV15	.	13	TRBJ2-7	CATSRDKGARQYF	TGTGCCACCAGCAGAGATAAGGGGGCCCGACAGTACTTC
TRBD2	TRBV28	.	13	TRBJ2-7	CASGTSGTYEQYF	TGTGCCAGCGGGACTAGCGGTACCTACGAGCAGTACTTC
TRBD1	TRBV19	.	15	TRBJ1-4	CASSDRGPFNEKLFF	TGTGCCAGTAGCGACAGGGGGCCATTTAATGAAAAACTGTTTTTT
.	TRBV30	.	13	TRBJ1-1	CAWSVGGQTEAFF	TGTGCCTGGAGTGTGGGGGGGCAAACTGAAGCTTTCTTT
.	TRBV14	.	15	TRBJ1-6	CASSQGPGSGSPLHF	TGTGCCAGCAGCCAAGGTCCTGGGAGTGGTTCACCCCTCCACTTT
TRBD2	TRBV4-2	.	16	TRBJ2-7	CASSRGLAGGLYEQYF	TGTGCCAGCAGCCGGGGACTAGCGGGGGGGCTTTACGAGCAGTACTTC
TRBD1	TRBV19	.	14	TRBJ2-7	CASSGGQGLYEQYF	TGTGCCAGTAGCGGGGGACAGGGCCTCTACGAGCAGTACTTC
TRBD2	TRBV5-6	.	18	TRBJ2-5	CASSQLGKSGGPEETQYF	TGTGCCAGCAGCCAACTTGGTAAAAGCGGGGGCCCCGAGGAGACCCAGTACTTC
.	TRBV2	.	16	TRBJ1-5	CASSGSRGGGNQPQHF	TGTGCCAGCAGTGGAAGCAGGGGAGGGGGCAATCAGCCCCAGCATTTT
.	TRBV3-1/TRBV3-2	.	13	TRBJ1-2	CASSQGEGTGYTF	TGTGCCAGCAGCCAAGGTGAGGGAACTGGCTACACCTTC
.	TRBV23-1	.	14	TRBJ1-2	CASSQVRGKPGYTF	TGCGCCAGCAGTCAAGTGCGGGGAAAGCCTGGCTACACCTTC
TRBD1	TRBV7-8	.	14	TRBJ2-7	CASAGGGSSYEQYF	TGTGCCAGCGCAGGGGGCGGAAGCTCCTACGAGCAGTACTTC
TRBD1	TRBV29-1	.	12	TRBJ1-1	CSVEGGGAEAFF	TGCAGCGTTGAAGGAGGGGGCGCTGAAGCTTTCTTT
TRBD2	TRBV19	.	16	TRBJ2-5	CASSRLAGAVGETQYF	TGTGCCAGTAGTAGGCTAGCGGGGGCTGTCGGAGAGACCCAGTACTTC
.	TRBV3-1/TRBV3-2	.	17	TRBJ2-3	CASSPTRQVRQADTQYF	TGTGCCAGCAGCCCCACCCGACAGGTGCGGCAAGCAGATACGCAGTATTTT
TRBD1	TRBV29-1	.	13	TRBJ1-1	CSVYRTGGLEAFF	TGCAGCGTTTATAGGACAGGCGGACTTGAAGCTTTCTTT
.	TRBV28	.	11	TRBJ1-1	CASLLNTEAFF	TGTGCCAGCCTCCTCAACACTGAAGCTTTCTTT
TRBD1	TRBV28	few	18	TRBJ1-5	CASGGQGGGLLGDQPQHF	TGTGCCAGCGGGGGACAGGGGGGTGGTTTGTTGGGTGATCAGCCCCAGCATTTT
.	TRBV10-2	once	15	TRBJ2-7	CASSESAGTRYEQYF	TGCGCCAGCAGTGAGTCGGCCGGGACTCGCTACGAGCAGTACTTC